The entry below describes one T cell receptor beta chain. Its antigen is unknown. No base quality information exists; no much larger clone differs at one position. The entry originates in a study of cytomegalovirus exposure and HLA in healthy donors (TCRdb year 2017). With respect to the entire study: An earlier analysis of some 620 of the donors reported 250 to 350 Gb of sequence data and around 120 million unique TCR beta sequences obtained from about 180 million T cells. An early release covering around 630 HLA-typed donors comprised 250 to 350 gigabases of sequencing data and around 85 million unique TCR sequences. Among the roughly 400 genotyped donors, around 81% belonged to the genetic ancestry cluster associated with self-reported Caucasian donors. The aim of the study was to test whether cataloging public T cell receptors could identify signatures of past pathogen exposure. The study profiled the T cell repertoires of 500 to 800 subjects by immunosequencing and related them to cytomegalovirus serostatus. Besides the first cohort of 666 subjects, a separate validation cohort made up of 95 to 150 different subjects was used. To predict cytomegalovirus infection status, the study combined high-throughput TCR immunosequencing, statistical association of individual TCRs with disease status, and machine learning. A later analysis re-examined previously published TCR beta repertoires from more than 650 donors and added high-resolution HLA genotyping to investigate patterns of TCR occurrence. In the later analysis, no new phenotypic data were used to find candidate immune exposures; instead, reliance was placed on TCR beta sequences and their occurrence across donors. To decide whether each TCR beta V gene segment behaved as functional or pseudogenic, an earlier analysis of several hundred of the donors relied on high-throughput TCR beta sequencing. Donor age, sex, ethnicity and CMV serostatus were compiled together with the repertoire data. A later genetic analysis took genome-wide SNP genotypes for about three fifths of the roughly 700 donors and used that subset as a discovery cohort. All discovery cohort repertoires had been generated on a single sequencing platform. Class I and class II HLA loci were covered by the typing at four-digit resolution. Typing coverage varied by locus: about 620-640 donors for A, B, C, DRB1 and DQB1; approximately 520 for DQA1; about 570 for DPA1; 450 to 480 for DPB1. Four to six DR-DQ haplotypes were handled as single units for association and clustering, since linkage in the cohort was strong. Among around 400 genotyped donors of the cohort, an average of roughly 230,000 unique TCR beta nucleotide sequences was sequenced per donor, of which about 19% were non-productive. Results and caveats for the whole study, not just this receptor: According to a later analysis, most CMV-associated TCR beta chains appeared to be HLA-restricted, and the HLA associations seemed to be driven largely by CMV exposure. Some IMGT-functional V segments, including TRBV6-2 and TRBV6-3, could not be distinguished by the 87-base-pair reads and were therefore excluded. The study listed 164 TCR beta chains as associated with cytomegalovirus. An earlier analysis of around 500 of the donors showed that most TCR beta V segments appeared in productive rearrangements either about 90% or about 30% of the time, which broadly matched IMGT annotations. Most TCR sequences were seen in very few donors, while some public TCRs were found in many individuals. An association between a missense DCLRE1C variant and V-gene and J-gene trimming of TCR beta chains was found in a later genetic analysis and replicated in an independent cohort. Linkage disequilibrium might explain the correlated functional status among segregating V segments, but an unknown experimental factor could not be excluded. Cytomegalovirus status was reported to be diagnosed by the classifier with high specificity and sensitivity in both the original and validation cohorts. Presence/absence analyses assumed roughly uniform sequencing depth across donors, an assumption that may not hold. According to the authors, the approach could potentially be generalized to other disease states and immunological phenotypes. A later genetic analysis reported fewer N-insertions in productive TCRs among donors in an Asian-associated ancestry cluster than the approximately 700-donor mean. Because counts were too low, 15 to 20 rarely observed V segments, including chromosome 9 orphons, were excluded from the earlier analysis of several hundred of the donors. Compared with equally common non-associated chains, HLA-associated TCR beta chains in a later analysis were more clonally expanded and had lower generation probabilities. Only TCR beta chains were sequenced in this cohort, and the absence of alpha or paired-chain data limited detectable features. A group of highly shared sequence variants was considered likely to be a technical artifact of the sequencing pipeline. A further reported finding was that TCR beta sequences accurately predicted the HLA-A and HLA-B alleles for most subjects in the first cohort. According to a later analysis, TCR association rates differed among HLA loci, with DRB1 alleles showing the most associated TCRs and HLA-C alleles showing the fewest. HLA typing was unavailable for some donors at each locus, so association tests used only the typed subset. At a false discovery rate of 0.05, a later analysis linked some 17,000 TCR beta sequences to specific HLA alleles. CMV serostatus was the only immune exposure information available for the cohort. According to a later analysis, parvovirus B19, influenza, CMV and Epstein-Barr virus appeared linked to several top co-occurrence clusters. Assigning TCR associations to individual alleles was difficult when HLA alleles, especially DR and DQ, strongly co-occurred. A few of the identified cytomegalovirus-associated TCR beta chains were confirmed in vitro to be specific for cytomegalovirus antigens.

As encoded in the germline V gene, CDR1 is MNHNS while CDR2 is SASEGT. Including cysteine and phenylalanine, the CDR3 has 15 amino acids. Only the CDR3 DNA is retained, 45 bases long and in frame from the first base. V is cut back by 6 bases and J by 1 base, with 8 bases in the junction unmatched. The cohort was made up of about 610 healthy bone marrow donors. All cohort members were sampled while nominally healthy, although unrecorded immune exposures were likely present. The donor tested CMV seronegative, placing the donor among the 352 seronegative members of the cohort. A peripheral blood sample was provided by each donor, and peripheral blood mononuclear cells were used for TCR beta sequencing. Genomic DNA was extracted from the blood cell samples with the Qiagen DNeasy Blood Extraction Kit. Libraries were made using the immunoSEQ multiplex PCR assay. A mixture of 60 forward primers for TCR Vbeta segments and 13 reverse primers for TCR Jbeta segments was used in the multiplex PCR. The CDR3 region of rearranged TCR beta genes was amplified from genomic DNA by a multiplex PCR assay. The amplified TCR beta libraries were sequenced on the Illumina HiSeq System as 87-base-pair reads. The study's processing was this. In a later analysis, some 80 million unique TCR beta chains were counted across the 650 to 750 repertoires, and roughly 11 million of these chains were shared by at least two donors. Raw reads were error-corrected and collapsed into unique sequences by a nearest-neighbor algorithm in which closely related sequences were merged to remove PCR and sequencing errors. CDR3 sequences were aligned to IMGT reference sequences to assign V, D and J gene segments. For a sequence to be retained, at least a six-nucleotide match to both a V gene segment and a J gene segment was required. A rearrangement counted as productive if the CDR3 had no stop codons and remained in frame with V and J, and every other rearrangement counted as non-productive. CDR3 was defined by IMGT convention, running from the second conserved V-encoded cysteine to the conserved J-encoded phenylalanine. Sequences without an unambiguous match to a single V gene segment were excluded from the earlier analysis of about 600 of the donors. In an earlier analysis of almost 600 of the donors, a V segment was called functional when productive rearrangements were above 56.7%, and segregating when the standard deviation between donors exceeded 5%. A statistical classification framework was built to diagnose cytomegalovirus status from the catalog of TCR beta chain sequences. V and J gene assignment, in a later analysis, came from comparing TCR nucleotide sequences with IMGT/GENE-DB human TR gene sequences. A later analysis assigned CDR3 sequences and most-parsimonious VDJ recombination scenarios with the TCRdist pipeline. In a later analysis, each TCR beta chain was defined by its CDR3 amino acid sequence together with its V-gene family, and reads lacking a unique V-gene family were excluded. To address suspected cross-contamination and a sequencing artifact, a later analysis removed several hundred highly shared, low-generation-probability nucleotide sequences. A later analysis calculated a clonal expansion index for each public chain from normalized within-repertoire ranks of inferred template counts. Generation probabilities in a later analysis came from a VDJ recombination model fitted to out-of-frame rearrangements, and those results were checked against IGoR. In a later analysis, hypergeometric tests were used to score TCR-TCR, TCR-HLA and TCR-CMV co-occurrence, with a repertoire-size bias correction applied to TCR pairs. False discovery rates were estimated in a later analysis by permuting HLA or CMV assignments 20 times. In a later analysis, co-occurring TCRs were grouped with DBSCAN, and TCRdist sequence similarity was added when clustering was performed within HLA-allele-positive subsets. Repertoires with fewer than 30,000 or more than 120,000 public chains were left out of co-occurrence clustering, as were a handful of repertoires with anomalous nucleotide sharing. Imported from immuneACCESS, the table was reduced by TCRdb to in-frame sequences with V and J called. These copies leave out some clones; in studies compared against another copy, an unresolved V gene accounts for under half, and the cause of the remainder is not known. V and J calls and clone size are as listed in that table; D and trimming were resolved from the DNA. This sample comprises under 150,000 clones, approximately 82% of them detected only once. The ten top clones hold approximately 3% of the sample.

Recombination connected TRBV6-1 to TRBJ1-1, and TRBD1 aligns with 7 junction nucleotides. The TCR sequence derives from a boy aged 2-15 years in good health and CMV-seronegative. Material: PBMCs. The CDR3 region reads CASRPRDSQNTEAFF. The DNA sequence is TGTGCCAGCAGGCCCCGGGACAGCCAGAACACTGAAGCTTTCTTT.